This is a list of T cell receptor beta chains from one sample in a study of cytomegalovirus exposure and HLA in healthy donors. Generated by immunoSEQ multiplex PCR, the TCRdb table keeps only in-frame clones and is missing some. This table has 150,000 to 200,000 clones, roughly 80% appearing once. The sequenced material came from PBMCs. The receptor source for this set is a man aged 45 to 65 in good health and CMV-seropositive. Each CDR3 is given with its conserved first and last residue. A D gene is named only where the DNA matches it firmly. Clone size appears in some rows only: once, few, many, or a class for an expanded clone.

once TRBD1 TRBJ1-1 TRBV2 TGTGCCAGCAGTGAACCCCCACGGGACAGCCTGAGGACTGAAGCTTTCTTT CASSEPPRDSLRTEAFF
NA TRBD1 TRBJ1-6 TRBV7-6 TGTGCCAGCAGCGCCGAGACAGGGTCAGTCCCCCTCCACTTT CASSAETGSVPLHF
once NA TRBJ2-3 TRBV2 TGTGCCAGCAGTGTCAGGGGGGCCGGCGCAGATACGCAGTATTTT CASSVRGAGADTQYF
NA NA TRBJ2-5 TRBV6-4 TGTGCCAGCAGACGTGGGGCAGAGACCCAGTACTTC CASRRGAETQYF
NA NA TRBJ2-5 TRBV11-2 TGTGCCAGCAGCTTAGGGTCAGGAGAGACCCAGTACTTC CASSLGSGETQYF
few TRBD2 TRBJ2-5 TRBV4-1 TGCGCCAGCAGCCAAGAAGCGGCGGGGGGTCATCAAGAGACCCAGTACTTC CASSQEAAGGHQETQYF
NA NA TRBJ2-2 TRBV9 TGTGCCAGCAGACCTCGCTCGGGGTCCGGGGAGCTGTTTTTT CASRPRSGSGELFF
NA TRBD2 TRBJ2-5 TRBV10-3 TGTGCCATCAGTGAGTCTGCGGGGGGCGGAGAGACCCAGTACTTC CAISESAGGGETQYF
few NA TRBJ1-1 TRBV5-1 TGCGCCAGCAGCTTCCGGGACACGACGAACACTGAAGCTTTCTTT CASSFRDTTNTEAFF
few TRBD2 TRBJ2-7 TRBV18 TGTGCCAGCTCACTCCTCTCAGCGGGGGGGGACGAGCAGTACTTC CASSLLSAGGDEQYF
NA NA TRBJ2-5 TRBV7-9 TGTGCCAGCAGCTTCAGCAGGGGCCAAGAGACCCAGTACTTC CASSFSRGQETQYF
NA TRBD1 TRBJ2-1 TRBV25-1 TGTGCCAGCAGTGTTACCGGGACAGCGTATGGTGAGCAGTTCTTC CASSVTGTAYGEQFF
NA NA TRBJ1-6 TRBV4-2 TGTGCCAGCAGCCAAGATGCAGGGTATAATTCACCCCTCCACTTT CASSQDAGYNSPLHF
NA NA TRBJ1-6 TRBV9 TGTGCCAGCAGAGGGGGGGGTTCTAATTCACCCCTCCACTTT CASRGGGSNSPLHF
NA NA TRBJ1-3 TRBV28 TGTGCCAGCAGAGGGGGTGGTTCGAACACCATATATTTT CASRGGGSNTIYF
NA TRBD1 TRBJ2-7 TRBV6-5 TGTGCCAGCAGTCACAGGGGTCAGCCCTACGAGCAGTACTTC CASSHRGQPYEQYF
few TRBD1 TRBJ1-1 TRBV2 TGTGCCAGCAGTGACCCGGACAGGCCGGCTTTCTTT CASSDPDRPAFF
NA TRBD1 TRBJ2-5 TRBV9 TGTGCCAGCAGCGTGGGCCCGACAGGGAACCAAGAGACCCAGTACTTC CASSVGPTGNQETQYF
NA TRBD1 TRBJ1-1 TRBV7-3 TGTGCCAGCAGCCTTGGACAGGGGAACACTGAAGCTTTCTTT CASSLGQGNTEAFF
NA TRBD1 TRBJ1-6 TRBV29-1 TGCAGGACAGGGGCGTATAATTCACCCCTCCACTTT CRTGAYNSPLHF
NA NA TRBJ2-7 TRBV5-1 TGCGCCAGCAGCGGCACAGGCGCCTACGAGCAGTACTTC CASSGTGAYEQYF
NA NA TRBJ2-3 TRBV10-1 TGCGCCAGCAGTGAGTGGCAGATCACAGATACGCAGTATTTT CASSEWQITDTQYF
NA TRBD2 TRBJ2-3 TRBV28 TGTGCCAGCAGTTTATATCTAGCGGGGGGTCGTGTCTCTCGCACAGATACGCAGTATTTT CASSLYLAGGRVSRTDTQYF
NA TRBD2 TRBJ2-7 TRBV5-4 TGTGCCAGCAGCTCCCCGTCTAGCGGGGGTAGTGACGAGCAGTACTTC CASSSPSSGGSDEQYF
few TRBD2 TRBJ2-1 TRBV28 TGTGCCAGCAGTTCGGAGCGGGGGGGCCTGAATGAGCAGTTCTTC CASSSERGGLNEQFF
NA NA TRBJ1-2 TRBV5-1 TGCGCCAGCAGCTTGAACACCAACTATGGCTACACCTTC CASSLNTNYGYTF
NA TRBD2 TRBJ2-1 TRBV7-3 TGTGCCAGCAGCTTAAACGGACTAGCGGGGGGTGAGCAGTTCTTC CASSLNGLAGGEQFF
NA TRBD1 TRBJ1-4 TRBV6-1 TGTGCCAGCAGTCCGACAGGGGTGGGTGAAAAACTGTTTTTT CASSPTGVGEKLFF
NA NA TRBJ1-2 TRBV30 TGTGCCTGGAGTGTACTGGGCCTTGGCTACACCTTC CAWSVLGLGYTF
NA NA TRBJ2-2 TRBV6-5 TGTGCCAGCAGTAGGGGGTCCGGGGAGCTGTTTTTT CASSRGSGELFF
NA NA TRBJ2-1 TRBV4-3 TGCGCCAGCAGCCCTACCCTTGGGGGGAACAATGAGCAGTTCTTC CASSPTLGGNNEQFF
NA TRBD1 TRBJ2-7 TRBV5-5 TGTGCCAGCAGCTTTACTACCCTACAGGGGTCGTACGAGCAGTACTTC CASSFTTLQGSYEQYF
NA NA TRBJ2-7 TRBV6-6 TGTGCCAGCAGTTGGACAGACTCCTACGAGCAGTACTTC CASSWTDSYEQYF
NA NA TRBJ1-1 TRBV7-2 TGTGCCAGCAGTTTACGGGGAACTGAAGCTTTCTTT CASSLRGTEAFF
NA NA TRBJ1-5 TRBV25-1 TGTGCCAGCAGAGAGACAGGTAGCAATCAGCCCCAGCATTTT CASRETGSNQPQHF
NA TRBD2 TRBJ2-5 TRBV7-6 TGTGCCAGCAGCTTACAAGTCGGGGGGGTACAAGAGACCCAGTACTTC CASSLQVGGVQETQYF
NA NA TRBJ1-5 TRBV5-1 TGCGCCAGCAGCTTGTGGACAGCCGATCAGCCCCAGCATTTT CASSLWTADQPQHF
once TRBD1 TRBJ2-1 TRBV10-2 TGCGCCAGCAATTTAGACAGGGGTTTCTACAATGAGCAGTTCTTC CASNLDRGFYNEQFF
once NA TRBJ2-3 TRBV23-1 TGCGCCAGCAGTCCAACACAGGGATCAGATACGCAGTATTTT CASSPTQGSDTQYF
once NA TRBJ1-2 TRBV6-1 TGTGCCAGCAGTGACTCAGGACTGTTTGGCTACACCTTC CASSDSGLFGYTF
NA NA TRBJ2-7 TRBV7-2 TGTGCCAGCAGCTTAGGGCCAGGGGCCAACGAGCAGTACTTC CASSLGPGANEQYF
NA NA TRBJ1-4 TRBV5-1 TGCGCCAGCAGCTTGGGGGGGGGTTGGAAGGAAAAACTGTTTTTT CASSLGGGWKEKLFF
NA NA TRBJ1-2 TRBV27 TGTGCCAGCAGTTTCTTTGGAGAATATGGCTACACCTTC CASSFFGEYGYTF
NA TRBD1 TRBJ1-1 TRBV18 TGTGCCAGCTCATTTGATAGGACAGGGAACACTGAAGCTTTCTTT CASSFDRTGNTEAFF
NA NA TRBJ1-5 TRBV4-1 TGCGCCAGCAGCCAAGAAGGGGAGGACGTGGGCAATCAGCCCCAGCATTTT CASSQEGEDVGNQPQHF
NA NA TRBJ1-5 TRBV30 TGTGCCTGGAGTTCCGACACTTATCAGCCCCAGCATTTT CAWSSDTYQPQHF
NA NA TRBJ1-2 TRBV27 TGTGCCAGCAGTTTCAGGGGCCCCTATGGCTACACCTTC CASSFRGPYGYTF
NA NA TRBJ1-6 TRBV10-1 TGCGCCAGCAGTGACGGGGGATATAATTCACCCCTCCACTTT CASSDGGYNSPLHF
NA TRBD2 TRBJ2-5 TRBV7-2 TGTGCCAGCAGCTCCGGGGTTCTAGCGGGGCAAGAGACCCAGTACTTC CASSSGVLAGQETQYF
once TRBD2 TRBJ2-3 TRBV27 TGTGCCAGCATTGGAACGGGGGGGAATCCAGATACGCAGTATTTT CASIGTGGNPDTQYF
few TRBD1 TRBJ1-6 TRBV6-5 TGTGCCAGCAGTCGACAGGGGGATTCACCCCTCCACTTT CASSRQGDSPLHF
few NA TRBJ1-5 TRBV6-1 TGTGCCAGCAGGAACAGGGCTGAGGGCATTCAGCCCCAGCATTTT CASRNRAEGIQPQHF
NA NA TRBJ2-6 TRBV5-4 TGTGCCAGCAGCTTGATGGTAGTAGTCTCTGGGGCCAACGTCCTGACTTTC CASSLMVVVSGANVLTF
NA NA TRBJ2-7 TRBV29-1 TGCAGCGTTTCGGGTGGGTACGAGCAGTACTTC CSVSGGYEQYF
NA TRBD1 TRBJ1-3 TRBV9 TGTGCCAGCAGCGTACAAGGGGGCGGTGGAAACACCATATATTTT CASSVQGGGGNTIYF
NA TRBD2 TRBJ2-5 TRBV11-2 TGTGCCAGCAGCTTAGAGCTTAGCGGGGGGGCTGAGACCCAGTACTTC CASSLELSGGAETQYF
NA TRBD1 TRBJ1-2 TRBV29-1 TGCAGCGTTGAACGATCCATGGGACAGGGATGGAACTATGGCTACACCTTC CSVERSMGQGWNYGYTF
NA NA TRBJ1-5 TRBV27 TGTGCCAGCAGTGGAGGTGGGGGCCAGAGGGATCAGCCCCAGCATTTT CASSGGGGQRDQPQHF
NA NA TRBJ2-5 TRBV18 TGTGCCAGCTCACCTACACCTGGTGAGACCCAGTACTTC CASSPTPGETQYF
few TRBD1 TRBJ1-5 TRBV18 TGTGCCAGCTCACCCGGGGGACAGGGGGAGGATGCTGGTTCGTCGATGGATCAGCCCCAGCATTTT CASSPGGQGEDAGSSMDQPQHF